The source of this T cell receptor (beta chain) is a study of identical twins. V was pared by 4 bases and J by 4 bases, with 8 bases between. Looked up from germline, CDR1 is SGHNT and CDR2 is YYREEE (reference sequence). The CDR3 spans 12 residues. Using its own MiXCR run on the 5' RACE reads, TCRdb lists one record per CDR3 protein. The sample yields more than 600,000 distinct CDR3 sequences, about 20% seen once. These data were also filed under a second study, of T cells expressing NK-cell markers. In that study: The HCMV specificity of the expanded NKG2C+ T cell clones stayed unresolved.

This sequence originates from a woman aged 18 to 35 in good health. V usage is TRBV5-4 and J usage is TRBJ1-2, with D perhaps TRBD1 (6 bases). Sequenced material: PBMCs. CDR3 amino acids: CASSRDIYGYTF. The CDR3, as DNA: TGTGCCAGCAGCCGGGACATCTATGGCTACACCTTC.